These T cell receptor beta chains were read from a single sample in a study of CD8 T cells in Susac syndrome. MiXCR was run by TCRdb on the immunoSEQ multiplex PCR reads, yielding one entry per CDR3 protein. The table lists fewer than 150,000 distinct CDR3 sequences, 85% to 95% of them singletons. The sequenced sample consisted of CD4+ T cells from PBMCs. These receptors all come from a human donor with multiple sclerosis. CDR3s include the opening cysteine and the closing phenylalanine or tryptophan. A D gene is named only where the DNA matches it firmly. Clone size is shown for a subset of rows, as once, few, many or a class of expanded clone.

>TRBJ2-3|NA|NA|TRBV6-1
CASRPDLTGVTQYF
TGTGCCAGCAGACCCGACCTCACCGGAGTTACGCAGTATTTT
>TRBJ1-4|NA|NA|TRBV4-1
CASSQYPYPADEKLFF
TGCGCCAGCAGCCAATATCCTTATCCGGCGGATGAAAAACTGTTTTTT
>TRBJ2-2|NA|NA|TRBV27
CASSFRGTGELFF
TGTGCCAGCAGTTTCCGGGGGACCGGGGAGCTGTTTTTT
>TRBJ1-2|NA|NA|TRBV7-2
CASSLGESDYGYTF
TGTGCCAGCAGCTTGGGAGAGAGTGACTATGGCTACACCTTC
>TRBJ1-1|NA|NA|TRBV7-9
CASSLGAGETEAFF
TGTGCCAGCAGCTTAGGGGCAGGGGAGACTGAAGCTTTCTTT
>TRBJ2-2|NA|NA|TRBV9
CASGGGTGELFF
TGTGCCAGCGGAGGGGGCACCGGGGAGCTGTTTTTT
>TRBJ2-6|TRBD1|NA|TRBV4-1
CASSQAVTGARSGSGANVLTF
TGCGCCAGCAGCCAAGCGGTAACAGGGGCTCGAAGTGGCTCTGGGGCCAACGTCCTGACTTTC
>TRBJ1-2|NA|NA|TRBV3-1
CASSQAGALTF
TGTGCCAGCAGCCAAGCAGGGGCCCTCACCTTC
>TRBJ2-4|TRBD2|NA|TRBV2
CAARKRLAAKNIQYF
TGTGCCGCTAGGAAGCGACTAGCGGCCAAAAACATTCAGTACTTC
>TRBJ2-2|NA|NA|TRBV3-1
CASSQNGRNTGELFF
TGTGCCAGCAGCCAAAACGGCAGAAACACCGGGGAGCTGTTTTTT
>TRBJ1-2|NA|NA|TRBV7-9
CASSPGRSYTF
TGTGCCAGCAGCCCCGGTCGGAGCTACACCTTC
>TRBJ1-3|NA|once|TRBV5-1
CASSEAGGNTIYF
TGCGCCAGCAGCGAGGCAGGTGGAAACACCATATATTTT
>TRBJ1-1|TRBD1|NA|TRBV28
CASSSREARDRKNTEAFF
TGTGCCAGCAGCTCTCGAGAAGCCCGGGACAGGAAGAACACTGAAGCTTTCTTT
>TRBJ1-5|NA|NA|TRBV3-1
CASSQGEVQPQHF
TGTGCCAGCAGCCAGGGGGAGGTGCAGCCCCAGCATTTT
>TRBJ2-7|NA|few|TRBV6-6
CASSGNYEQYF
TGTGCCAGTTCAGGGAACTACGAGCAGTACTTC
>TRBJ2-6|NA|NA|TRBV12-3/TRBV12-4
CASSLRGTGANVLTF
TGTGCCAGCAGTTTAAGGGGGACTGGGGCCAACGTCCTGACTTTC
>TRBJ2-3|NA|NA|TRBV9
CASSVTTGRTDTQYF
TGTGCCAGCAGCGTAACGACAGGACGCACAGATACGCAGTATTTT
>TRBJ1-2|NA|NA|TRBV30
CAWSGMGGHSYGYTF
TGTGCCTGGAGTGGAATGGGGGGGCACAGCTATGGCTACACCTTC
>TRBJ2-7|NA|NA|TRBV4-1
CASSRRRSGVVEQYF
TGCGCCAGCAGCCGGCGGCGAAGCGGAGTAGTCGAGCAGTACTTC
>TRBJ1-1|TRBD1|once|TRBV5-1
CASSFLLQGKAFF
TGCGCCAGCAGTTTCCTACTACAGGGGAAGGCTTTCTTT
>TRBJ2-7|TRBD2|NA|TRBV5-1
CASSLGTSGYEQYF
TGCGCCAGCAGCTTGGGGACTAGCGGGTACGAGCAGTACTTC
>TRBJ1-5|NA|NA|TRBV23-1
CASSPTQDRKKTQPQHF
TGCGCCAGCAGCCCTACCCAAGACAGGAAAAAAACCCAGCCCCAGCATTTT
>TRBJ2-4|NA|NA|TRBV7-2
CASSFRGGSNIQYF
TGTGCCAGCAGCTTTAGAGGGGGGAGCAACATTCAGTACTTC
>TRBJ2-3|NA|NA|TRBV5-1
CASSPEAVSTDTQYF
TGCGCCAGCAGCCCGGAGGCGGTCAGCACAGATACGCAGTATTTT
>TRBJ2-7|TRBD1|NA|TRBV4-3
CASSRGTGAQSYEQYF
TGCGCCAGCAGCCGGGGAACAGGGGCCCAATCCTACGAGCAGTACTTC
>TRBJ1-2|NA|once|TRBV20-1
CSLAGGGGYGYTF
TGCAGCCTAGCTGGGGGGGGAGGCTATGGCTACACCTTC
>TRBJ2-3|TRBD2|NA|TRBV5-1
CASRLKRGGQGTDTQYF
TGCGCCAGCAGACTCAAGCGGGGGGGCCAAGGGACAGATACGCAGTATTTT
>TRBJ1-2|NA|NA|TRBV29-1
CSVGRDYGYTF
TGCAGCGTTGGAAGGGACTATGGCTACACCTTC
>TRBJ2-7|TRBD1|NA|TRBV7-8
CASSLHGTGPVYEQYF
TGTGCCAGCAGCCTCCATGGGACAGGACCTGTCTACGAGCAGTACTTC
>TRBJ2-5|NA|NA|TRBV6-6
CASSPRANQETQYF
TGTGCCAGCAGTCCCCGGGCGAATCAAGAGACCCAGTACTTC
>TRBJ1-5|NA|NA|TRBV27
CASSPPGQGRQPQHF
TGTGCCAGCAGCCCTCCGGGGCAGGGGCGTCAGCCCCAGCATTTT
>TRBJ2-5|NA|NA|TRBV3-1
CASSKWTGTQYF
TGTGCCAGCAGCAAGTGGACGGGGACCCAGTACTTC
>TRBJ2-7|NA|few|TRBV20-1
CSARDPLGTYEQYF
TGCAGTGCTAGAGATCCTTTGGGGACCTACGAGCAGTACTTC
>TRBJ1-1|NA|NA|TRBV6-1
CASSVPIEGWGNTEAFF
TGTGCCAGCAGTGTCCCAATTGAAGGGTGGGGGAACACTGAAGCTTTCTTT
>TRBJ2-3|NA|NA|TRBV27
CASSLGRTTDTQYF
TGTGCCAGCAGTTTAGGCAGGACCACAGATACGCAGTATTTT
>TRBJ2-7|NA|few|TRBV30
CAWSSRNEQYF
TGTGCCTGGAGTTCACGGAACGAGCAGTACTTC
>TRBJ2-5|TRBD2|NA|TRBV5-1
CASSLFPGTSEETQYF
TGCGCCAGCAGCCTCTTCCCCGGGACTAGCGAAGAGACCCAGTACTTC
>TRBJ1-4|NA|NA|TRBV3-1
CASSQETAEEKLFF
TGTGCCAGCAGCCAAGAAACCGCGGAAGAAAAACTGTTTTTT
>TRBJ1-1|TRBD1|NA|TRBV6-2/TRBV6-3
CASSFSSGGQFHTEAFF
TGTGCCAGCAGTTTTTCCTCAGGGGGCCAATTCCACACTGAAGCTTTCTTT
>TRBJ2-5|TRBD1|NA|TRBV3-1
CASSSGQGGIQYF
TGTGCCAGCAGCTCCGGACAGGGGGGGATCCAGTACTTC
>TRBJ2-2|NA|NA|TRBV7-2
CASSLGSIGELFF
TGTGCCAGCAGCTTAGGATCGATCGGGGAGCTGTTTTTT
>TRBJ1-6|NA|NA|TRBV30
CACLPRGSYNSPLHF
TGTGCCTGCCTGCCTAGAGGGTCCTATAATTCACCCCTCCACTTT
>TRBJ2-1|TRBD1|once|TRBV4-1
CASSTRTGKNYNEQFF
TGCGCCAGCAGCACCCGGACAGGGAAGAACTACAATGAGCAGTTCTTC
>TRBJ1-6|NA|NA|TRBV5-6
CASSFKNSYNSPLHF
TGTGCCAGCAGCTTCAAAAACTCCTATAATTCACCCCTCCACTTT
>TRBJ1-1|NA|NA|TRBV30
CAWSRNGGNTEAFF
TGTGCCTGGAGTCGTAATGGGGGGAACACTGAAGCTTTCTTT
>TRBJ1-2|TRBD1|NA|TRBV7-2
CASSFTDRGAYGYTF
TGTGCCAGCAGCTTCACGGACAGGGGGGCCTATGGCTACACCTTC
>TRBJ1-4|NA|NA|TRBV5-4
CASSLGGLGEKLFF
TGTGCCAGCAGCTTGGGGGGGCTCGGTGAAAAACTGTTTTTT
>TRBJ1-5|NA|NA|TRBV5-1
CASSLNGGQPQHF
TGCGCCAGCAGCCTAAACGGCGGACAGCCCCAGCATTTT
>TRBJ2-2|NA|NA|TRBV7-2
CASSLVAGVAGGELFF
TGTGCCAGCAGCTTAGTGGCCGGGGTAGCAGGCGGGGAGCTGTTTTTT
>TRBJ1-4|TRBD1|once|TRBV7-2
CASSSSQGGKLFF
TGTGCCAGCAGCTCCTCACAGGGGGGAAAACTGTTTTTT
>TRBJ1-2|TRBD1|once|TRBV5-6
CASSPGQGKGYGYTF
TGTGCCAGCAGCCCGGGACAGGGGAAAGGATATGGCTACACCTTC
>TRBJ2-7|TRBD2|once|TRBV20-1
CSATSGTSGAHEQYF
TGCAGTGCTACATCCGGGACTAGCGGGGCCCACGAGCAGTACTTC
>TRBJ1-5|NA|once|TRBV30
CAWNVGDMSNQPQHF
TGTGCCTGGAACGTTGGGGACATGAGCAATCAGCCCCAGCATTTT
>TRBJ1-6|NA|NA|TRBV20-1
CSAKYREGDSPLHF
TGCAGTGCTAAATACAGGGAGGGGGATTCACCCCTCCACTTT
>TRBJ1-6|TRBD1|NA|TRBV4-1
CASRDRGISPLHF
TGCGCCAGCAGAGACAGGGGGATTTCACCCCTCCACTTT
>TRBJ1-1|NA|NA|TRBV23-1
CAGGRGKLFF
TGCGCTGGGGGGCGAGGGAAGCTTTTCTTT
>TRBJ1-1|TRBD1|NA|TRBV5-1
CASSFRQGENTEAFF
TGCGCCAGCAGCTTCCGACAGGGTGAGAACACTGAAGCTTTCTTT